This T cell receptor (beta chain) was obtained from a study of cytomegalovirus exposure and HLA in healthy donors (TCRdb year 2017). For the wider study: An earlier analysis of approximately 640 of the donors reported 250 to 300 Gb of sequence data and 100 million to 130 million unique TCR beta sequences from 150 million to 200 million T cells. An early release covering more than 500 HLA-typed donors comprised around 300 gigabases of sequencing data and approximately 85 million unique TCR sequences. The genetic ancestry cluster associated with self-reported Caucasian donors included 81% of the 398 genotyped donors. The study aimed to test whether cataloging public T cell receptors could reveal signatures of past pathogen exposure. The study profiled the T cell repertoires of about 640 subjects by immunosequencing and related them to cytomegalovirus serostatus. In addition to the first cohort of 666 subjects, a separate validation cohort of 120 different subjects was used. To predict cytomegalovirus infection status, the study brought together high-throughput TCR immunosequencing, statistical association of individual TCRs with disease status, and machine learning. In a later analysis, previously published TCR beta repertoires from 670 or so donors were re-analyzed and high-resolution HLA genotyping was added so that TCR occurrence patterns could be studied. The later analysis used no new phenotypic data to find candidate immune exposures, relying instead on TCR beta sequences and their occurrence across donors. To decide whether each TCR beta V gene segment behaved as functional or pseudogenic, an earlier analysis of approximately 600 of the donors relied on high-throughput TCR beta sequencing. Donor age, sex, ethnicity and CMV serostatus were compiled alongside the repertoire data. Genome-wide SNP genotypes for about 65% of the 666 donors were used in a later genetic analysis, which treated that subset as a discovery cohort. All discovery cohort repertoires had been generated using a single sequencing platform. HLA typing covered class I and class II loci at four-digit resolution. Typing coverage varied by locus: roughly 620-640 donors for A, B, C, DRB1 and DQB1; roughly 560 for DQA1; nearly 610 for DPA1; roughly 450 for DPB1. Five DR-DQ haplotypes were handled as single units for association and clustering because linkage in the cohort was strong. On average, around 240,000 unique TCR beta nucleotide sequences were sequenced per donor among a few hundred genotyped donors of the cohort, with 15% to 20% of those sequences being non-productive. Paper-wide results and their limitations: A further reported finding was that TCR beta sequences accurately predicted the HLA-A and HLA-B alleles for most subjects in the first cohort. In a later analysis, HLA-associated TCR beta chains showed more clonal expansion and lower generation probabilities than non-associated chains that were equally common. Broadly in line with IMGT annotations, most TCR beta V segments showed up in productive rearrangements about 87% or about 30% of the time in an earlier analysis of several hundred of the donors. Presence/absence analyses assumed roughly uniform sequencing depth across donors, an assumption that may not hold. Because counts were too low, fewer than 20 rarely observed V segments, including chromosome 9 orphons, were excluded from the earlier analysis of some 590 of the donors. A cluster of highly shared sequence variants was judged likely to represent a technical artifact of the sequencing pipeline. In a later genetic analysis, fewer N-insertions in productive TCRs were reported among donors in an Asian-associated ancestry cluster than the roughly 640-donor mean. V-gene and J-gene trimming of TCR beta chains was associated with a missense DCLRE1C variant in a later genetic analysis, and the association was replicated in an independent cohort. Only TCR beta chains were sequenced in this cohort, and the absence of alpha or paired-chain data limited detectable features. Assigning TCR associations to individual alleles was difficult when HLA alleles, especially DR and DQ, strongly co-occurred. The classifier was reported to diagnose cytomegalovirus status with high specificity and sensitivity in both the original and validation cohorts. Some IMGT-functional V segments, including TRBV6-2 and TRBV6-3, could not be distinguished by the 87-base-pair reads and were therefore excluded. Linkage disequilibrium might explain the correlated functional status among segregating V segments, but an unknown experimental factor could not be ruled out. In vitro tests confirmed that a few of the cytomegalovirus-associated TCR beta chains recognize cytomegalovirus antigens. Most TCR sequences were observed very rarely across donors, whereas some public TCRs were present in many individuals. Most CMV-associated TCR beta chains appeared to be HLA-restricted in a later analysis, and the HLA associations seemed to be driven largely by CMV exposure. A later analysis associated 17,000 or so TCR beta sequences with specific HLA alleles at a false discovery rate of 0.05. Several of the top co-occurrence clusters appeared to be linked to parvovirus B19, influenza, CMV and Epstein-Barr virus, according to a later analysis. Because HLA typing was unavailable for some donors at each locus, only the typed subset was used in association tests. For the cohort, immune exposure information was limited to CMV serostatus. The authors suggested that the approach could potentially be generalized to other disease states and immunological phenotypes. The study gave a list of more than 150 TCR beta chains associated with cytomegalovirus. A later analysis found that TCR association rates varied across HLA loci, with DRB1 alleles showing the most associated TCRs and HLA-C alleles the fewest.

Regarding this clone: No cognate antigen has been identified for it. Base quality data are lacking; no much larger clone is found one base away.

From the germline V gene, CDR1 is SGHAT and CDR2 is FQNNGV. Inclusive of the bounding cysteine and phenylalanine, the CDR3 is 12 residues long. Of all the DNA, just the CDR3 is kept, 36 bases in frame from base 1. V was cut back by 1 base and J by 6 bases, leaving a gap of 5 bases between them. The library came from the immunoSEQ multiplex PCR assay. The multiplex PCR relied on a mix of 60 forward primers for TCR Vbeta segments and 13 reverse primers for TCR Jbeta segments. Amplification of the CDR3 region of rearranged TCR beta genes was performed with a multiplex PCR assay on genomic DNA. Amplified TCR beta libraries were sequenced as 87-base-pair reads on the Illumina HiSeq System. On the study's bioinformatics: A later analysis tallied about 77 million unique TCR beta chains across the 650 to 750 repertoires, and about 10 million of those chains were shared by two or more donors. To remove PCR and sequencing errors, raw reads were error-corrected and collapsed into unique sequences using a nearest-neighbor algorithm that merged closely related sequences. To assign V, D and J gene segments, CDR3 sequences were aligned to IMGT reference sequences. For a sequence to be retained, a match of at least six nucleotides was required to both a V gene segment and a J gene segment. A rearrangement counted as productive if the CDR3 had no stop codons and remained in frame with V and J, and every other rearrangement counted as non-productive. CDR3 was defined by IMGT convention, running from the second conserved V-encoded cysteine to the conserved J-encoded phenylalanine. Sequences without an unambiguous match to a single V gene segment were excluded from the earlier analysis of approximately 560 of the donors. An earlier analysis of around 600 of the donors classified V segments as functional when productive rearrangements were above 56.7% and as segregating when the standard deviation between donors was above 5%. A statistical classification framework was built to diagnose cytomegalovirus status from the catalog of TCR beta chain sequences. In a later analysis, V and J genes were assigned by comparing TCR nucleotide sequences against IMGT/GENE-DB human TR gene sequences. Using the TCRdist pipeline, a later analysis assigned CDR3 sequences along with most-parsimonious VDJ recombination scenarios. In a later analysis, every TCR beta chain was defined by the combination of its CDR3 amino acid sequence and its V-gene family, and reads without a unique V-gene family were dropped. In a later analysis, 450 to 600 highly shared, low-generation-probability nucleotide sequences were removed to address suspected cross-contamination and a sequencing artifact. In a later analysis, a clonal expansion index for each public chain was calculated from normalized within-repertoire ranks of inferred template counts. Generation probabilities in a later analysis came from a VDJ recombination model fitted to out-of-frame rearrangements, and those results were checked against IGoR. In a later analysis, hypergeometric tests were used to score TCR-TCR, TCR-HLA and TCR-CMV co-occurrence, with a repertoire-size bias correction applied to TCR pairs. In a later analysis, false discovery rates were estimated by permuting HLA or CMV assignments 20 times. In a later analysis, co-occurring TCRs were grouped using DBSCAN, and TCRdist sequence similarity was added for clustering within HLA-allele-positive subsets. Co-occurrence clustering excluded repertoires with fewer than 30,000 or more than 120,000 public chains, plus five with anomalous nucleotide sharing. What TCRdb holds here is the immuneACCESS table cut down to in-frame rearrangements. Part of the clones is not present; checked against another copy, under half of the missing clones reflect an unresolved V gene, and the others are unexplained. Clone size and the V and J calls come from that table; the DNA yielded D and trimming. In this sample the table shows about 150,000 clones, over 70% of which occur a single time. Of the sample, about 7% is held by the ten largest clones.

The cohort consisted of 666 healthy bone marrow donors. At the time of sampling, every cohort member was nominally healthy, though immune exposures that went unrecorded were likely present. The donor tested CMV seronegative, placing the donor among the 300 to 400 seronegative members of the cohort. Each donor provided a peripheral blood sample, and peripheral blood mononuclear cells were used for TCR beta sequencing. The Qiagen DNeasy Blood Extraction Kit was used to extract genomic DNA from the blood cell samples. Sequenced sample: PBMCs. Here the chain combines TRBV11-2 and TRBJ2-3; the D gene identity is not certain. The sequence was collected from a man younger than 40 in good health and CMV-seronegative. CDR3 reads: CASSLGADTQYF. The nucleotide sequence is TGTGCCAGCAGCTTAGGGGCGGATACGCAGTATTTT. Where the CDR3 stops, the reference TRBV11-2 and TRBJ2-3 genes take over; the full variable domain is EAGVAQSPRYKIIEKRQSVAFWCNPISGHATLYWYQQILGQGPKLLIQFQNNGVVDDSQLPKDRFSAERLKGVDSTLKIQPAKLEDSAVYLCASSLGADTQYFGPGTRLTVL.